One sample yielded the 15 T cell receptor beta chains listed below, sequenced in a study of blood T cell repertoires in COVID-19. Data came from immunoSEQ multiplex PCR; TCRdb stores just in-frame clones and leaves some out. The sample includes 150,000 to 200,000 clones, 80% to 90% of them seen just once. Sequenced: peripheral blood. Every receptor here comes from a man aged 18 to 30 with active or convalescent COVID-19.

V gene TRBV11-2 combines with J gene TRBJ2-1; 7 bases align to TRBD1. The CDR3 totals 15 residues. Trimming took 6 bases from V and 4 from J; bases not matched to a gene: 9. CDR1 SGHAT and CDR2 FQNNGV come from the germline V gene. The CDR3 reads CASSSDRVTYNEQFF. The CDR3 nucleotides are TGTGCCAGCAGTTCCGACAGGGTCACTTACAATGAGCAGTTCTTC. Supplemented by reference TRBV11-2 and TRBJ2-1, the full variable domain reads EAGVAQSPRYKIIEKRQSVAFWCNPISGHATLYWYQQILGQGPKLLIQFQNNGVVDDSQLPKDRFSAERLKGVDSTLKIQPAKLEDSAVYLCASSSDRVTYNEQFFGPGTRLTVL.

The chain links TRBV5-1 to TRBJ1-1; weak D call: TRBD1 (5 bases). The CDR3 spans 14 residues. V lost 0 bases and J 6 bases, leaving 12 bases between the germline ends. The germline V gene encodes CDR1 SGHRS and CDR2 YFSETQ. The CDR3: CASSLATDKAEAFF. For the CDR3, the DNA is TGCGCCAGCAGCTTGGCGACAGATAAGGCTGAAGCTTTCTTT.

The V gene is TRBV28, the J gene TRBJ1-6, with D perhaps TRBD1 (5 bases). V was cut by 8 bases and J by 4 bases, with 12 bases left in between. The CDR3 covers 14 residues. Germline assignment: CDR1 MDHEN and CDR2 SYDVKM. The CDR3 region has the DNA TGTGCCAGCGGGGCCCCTCTTTATAATTCACCCCTCCACTTT. Protein sequence: CASGAPLYNSPLHF.

J is TRBJ2-1 and V is TRBV18, with D unresolved. V lost 8 bases and J lost 8, with 25 bases in between. This CDR3 has 16 amino acids. Germline V gene sequence: CDR1 KGHSH, CDR2 LQKENI. CDR3 DNA sequence: TGTGCCAGCGCTGACGTTATAGCTCCAGTACGGTATGAGCAGTTCTTC. Protein: CASADVIAPVRYEQFF. Drawing the rest from reference TRBV18 and TRBJ2-1, the complete variable domain is NAGVMQNPRHLVRRRGQEARLRCSPMKGHSHVYWYRQLPEEGLKFMVYLQKENIIDESGMPKERFSAEFPKEGPSILRIQQVVRGDSAAYFCASADVIAPVRYEQFFGPGTRLTVL.

This clone was counted between two and nine times. CDR3 region: CASSLRTGGANQPQHF. CDR3 coding DNA: TGCGCCAGCAGCTTGAGAACAGGGGGCGCGAATCAGCCCCAGCATTTT. The chain is built from TRBV10-1 and TRBJ1-5; 9 bases match TRBD1. The V segment lost 6 bases and the J segment 4 bases; nucleotides outside the gene matches: 10. This CDR3 has 16 residues. Germline V gives CDR1 WNHNN, CDR2 SYGVQD (reference sequence).

J is TRBJ1-1 and V is TRBV6-5; D is perhaps TRBD1 (6 bases). V lost 7 bases to trimming and J lost 1 base, with 10 bases between them. Germline V gene lookup returns CDR1 MNHEY and CDR2 SVGAGI. The CDR3 runs 13 residues. The CDR3 DNA is TGTGCCAGCACGTACAGGGAGAACACTGAAGCTTTCTTT. This translates into CASTYRENTEAFF.

The chain combines TRBV7-9 with TRBJ2-4, with D maybe TRBD1 (5 bases). The length of the CDR3 is 15 residues. Per the germline V gene, CDR1 is SEHNR and CDR2 is FQNEAQ (reference sequence). V gave up 5 bases and J gave up 1 base, with 12 bases separating them. The CDR3: CASSAEQVAKNIQYF. The CDR3 DNA reads as TGTGCCAGCAGCGCCGAACAGGTTGCCAAAAACATTCAGTACTTC.

There are a few counts of this clone. The CDR3 nucleotides read TGTGCCAGCAGCCACAGGGAATCCTACGAGCAGTACGTC. It translates to CASSHRESYEQYV. The chain combines TRBV7-9 with TRBJ2-7; TRBD1 is a possible D gene (6 bases). CDR1 and CDR2 (germline): SEHNR, FQNEAQ (reference sequence). V was clipped by 5 bases and J by 1 base, with 9 bases between them. The CDR3 runs to 13 residues.

The chain links TRBV19 to TRBJ1-1, with D perhaps matching TRBD1 (5 bases). V was cut by 6 bases and J by 5 bases, with 10 bases left in between. This CDR3 has 12 amino acids. The germline V gene encodes CDR1 LNHDA and CDR2 SQIVND (reference sequence). The DNA of the CDR3 is TGTGCCAGTAGCCCCGGGGGGACTGAAGCTTTCTTT. As protein: CASSPGGTEAFF.

The chain recombines TRBV7-9 with TRBJ2-7; 9 positions agree with TRBD1. Germline assignment: CDR1 SEHNR and CDR2 FQNEAQ (reference sequence). The length of the CDR3 is 17 residues. V shed 2 bases, J shed 5 bases, and the junction held 13 bases outside the gene matches. CDR3 protein: CASSLYTGGALGHEQYF. The CDR3 nucleotides are TGTGCCAGCAGCTTATACACAGGGGGCGCGTTGGGCCACGAGCAGTACTTC.

The V call is TRBV27, the J call TRBJ2-5, with TRBD2 matching over 10 bases. Germline V gene data show CDR1 as MNHEY and CDR2 as SMNVEV (reference sequence). V was clipped by 5 bases and J by 5 bases; unmatched bases: 8. This CDR3 has 15 residues. In DNA form, the CDR3 reads TGTGCCAGCAGTCCACGACCGACTAGCGGGGAGACCCAGTACTTC. Translated, it gives CASSPRPTSGETQYF.

The chain has TRBV19 and TRBJ1-2; D gene unclear. Germline CDR1 is LNHDA and CDR2 is SQIVND (reference sequence). Between the trimmed V and J ends, which lost 7 bases and 5 bases, there was a span of 17 bases. This CDR3 has 14 amino acids. The CDR3 protein is CASTLQVGGYGYTF. DNA of the CDR3: TGTGCCAGTACCCTCCAAGTCGGAGGGTATGGCTACACCTTC.

J is TRBJ2-1 and V is TRBV9; 8 bases are a match to TRBD2. Germline CDR1 reads SGDLS; CDR2 reads YYNGEE. The length of the CDR3 is 15 residues. Trimming took 3 bases from V and 7 from J; bases not matched to a gene: 9. CDR3 sequence (DNA): TGTGCCAGCAGCGGAACTCCCGGGGGGGTGAATGAGCAGTTCTTC. As protein: CASSGTPGGVNEQFF.

This rearrangement joins TRBV6-6 to TRBJ1-1; 9 positions agree with TRBD1. Germline V gene lookup returns CDR1 MNHNY and CDR2 SVGAGI (reference sequence). With 2 bases clipped from V and 3 bases from J, the junction kept 7 bases outside the gene matches. CDR3 length equals 16 residues. The CDR3 coding sequence is TGTGCCAGCAGTTACCCTGATGACAGGGGGTACACTGAAGCTTTCTTT. Protein: CASSYPDDRGYTEAFF.

V and J are TRBV6-5 and TRBJ2-7; the D gene is possibly TRBD2 (6 bases). Trimming stripped 5 bases from V and 2 bases from J, with 10 bases between. CDR1 is MNHEY, CDR2 SVGAGI, per germline. This CDR3 is 13 amino acids long. The CDR3 region is CASSRGRTYEQYV. The CDR3 DNA sequence: TGTGCCAGCAGTCGAGGGAGGACCTACGAGCAGTACGTC.